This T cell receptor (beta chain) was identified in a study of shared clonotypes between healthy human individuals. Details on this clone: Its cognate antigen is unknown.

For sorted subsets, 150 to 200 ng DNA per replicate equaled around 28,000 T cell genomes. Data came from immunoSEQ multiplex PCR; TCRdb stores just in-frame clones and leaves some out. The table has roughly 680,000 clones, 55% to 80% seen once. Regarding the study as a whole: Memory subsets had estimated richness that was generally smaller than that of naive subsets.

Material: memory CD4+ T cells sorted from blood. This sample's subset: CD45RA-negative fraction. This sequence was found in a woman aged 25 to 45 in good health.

DNA for the CDR3: TGTGCCAGCAGCTCCAATGAGCAGTTCTTC. Its protein is CASSSNEQFF. The chain combines TRBV11-2 with TRBJ2-1; D gene uncertain. CDR1 and CDR2 from the germline V gene are SGHAT and FQNNGV. V lost 4 bases, J lost 6 bases, and 1 base lay in between. The CDR3 is 10 residues long. Combining the CDR3 with reference TRBV11-2 and TRBJ2-1 gives the whole variable domain EAGVAQSPRYKIIEKRQSVAFWCNPISGHATLYWYQQILGQGPKLLIQFQNNGVVDDSQLPKDRFSAERLKGVDSTLKIQPAKLEDSAVYLCASSSNEQFFGPGTRLTVL.